The present T cell receptor (beta chain) was sequenced within a study of T cells in Graves' hyperthyroidism and ophthalmopathy. RNA transcripts yielded amplified TCR beta CDR3 regions. The primer set for the first-round RT-PCR of the TCR CDR3 was HTBI. TCRdb itself ran the multiplex PCR reads through MiXCR, one entry per CDR3 protein. Here the sample spans about 290,000 distinct CDR3 sequences, roughly 13% being singletons. Trimming cost V 0 bases and J 6 bases, with 10 bases left between them. Germline values: CDR1 SGDLS, CDR2 YYNGEE. The CDR3 contains 15 residues. V gene TRBV9 combines with J gene TRBJ1-6; no clear D gene. The specimen sequenced was blood. The TCR sequence derives from a middle-aged woman with Graves' hyperthyroidism. The CDR3 sequence: CASSVGTPGNSPLHF. The CDR3 bases are TGTGCCAGCAGCGTAGGAACTCCGGGTAATTCACCCCTCCACTTT. The full variable domain, rest sourced from reference TRBV9 and TRBJ1-6, is DSGVTQTPKHLITATGQRVTLRCSPRSGDLSVYWYQQSLDQGLQFLIQYYNGEERAKGNILERFSAQQFPDLHSELNLSSLELGDSALYFCASSVGTPGNSPLHFGNGTRLTVT.